The 24 T cell receptor beta chains presented below share a single source sample, sequenced in a study of vaccination effects on CD4 cells after COVID-19. Prior to sequencing, the ViraFEST assay stimulated PBMC with viral peptide pools, which expanded the antigen-specific CD4+ T cells. CD4+ T cell isolation took place after less than 13 days of culture. Vaccine recipients, nucleocapsid antibody negative, had no prior SARS-CoV-2 infection. TCRdb's table, derived via immunoSEQ multiplex PCR, lists solely in-frame clones and lacks some. The table has 30,000 to 35,000 clones, roughly 72% seen once; the top ten hold 27%. These receptors' antigens are unknown. The material sequenced was CD4+ T cells from PBMCs cultured with HCoV-OC43 spike peptides, taken before COVID-19 vaccination. The subset here: HCoV-OC43 spike overlapping peptide pool stimulation. These receptors were obtained from a human donor who received a COVID-19 vaccine.

This chain links TRBV30 with TRBJ1-5; TRBD1 agrees at 10 bases. J gave up 8 bases and V 3 bases, and 13 bases lay outside the gene matches. Germline lookup yields CDR1 GTSNPN and CDR2 SVGIG (reference sequence). The CDR3 loop spans 16 amino acids. CDR3 sequence (DNA): TGTGCCTGGAGGAGAGCGACAGGGGGCGGAGGGGAGCCCCAGCATTTT. This translates into CAWRRATGGGGEPQHF.

V and J are TRBV12-2 and TRBJ1-5; whether TRBD1, the table's D call, matches the DNA was not checked. TRBV12-2 is assigned pseudogene status. This CDR3 has 17 residues. This CDR3 reads CASRFQTDRGPGQPQHF. The CDR3 DNA reads as TGTGCAAGTCGCTTTCAGACCGACAGGGGGCCCGGTCAGCCCCAGCATTTT.

The chain employs TRBV19 and TRBJ2-7; D perhaps matches TRBD1 (6 bases). Germline CDR1 reads LNHDA; CDR2 reads SQIVND (reference sequence). V gave up 6 bases and J gave up 4 bases, with 16 bases separating them. There are 14 residues in the CDR3. This CDR3 is CASSPAGTTYEQYF. CDR3 DNA sequence: TGTGCCAGTAGCCCGGCCGGGACAACTTACGAGCAGTACTTC.

This clone was seen only a few times. The chain recombines TRBV6-5 with TRBJ2-1, with TRBD2 matching over 11 bases. Per germline, CDR1 MNHEY and CDR2 SVGAGI. The CDR3 extends over 15 amino acids. Trimming at V came to 6 bases and at J to 5 bases, leaving 6 bases not matched to a gene. The CDR3 here is CASRRTSGGHNEQFF. The CDR3 nucleotides read TGTGCCAGCAGGCGTACTAGCGGGGGACACAATGAGCAGTTCTTC.

This clone was seen only a few times. This chain uses TRBV10-3 with TRBJ1-4; D remains ambiguous. The CDR3 sequence is 15 residues long. The germline CDR1 and CDR2 sequences are ENHRY and SYGVKD. Trimming removed 0 bases from V and 1 base from J, with 6 bases in between. The CDR3 nucleotides read TGTGCCATCAGTGAGTCTTCTGGAACTAATGAAAAACTGTTTTTT. It encodes CAISESSGTNEKLFF.

The chain has TRBV2 and TRBJ1-1; D not resolved. The CDR3 totals 13 residues. The germline V and J ends were trimmed by 4 bases and 1 base, with 7 bases remaining between them. The V gene's germline CDR1 is SNHLY and CDR2 FYNNEI. This chain's CDR3 is CASSVVPNTEAFF. CDR3 nucleotides: TGTGCCAGCAGTGTGGTGCCGAACACTGAAGCTTTCTTT.

The CDR3 nucleotides are TGTGCCAGTAGTCCGGGACAGGGCACCTACAATGAGCAGTTCTTC. Residues: CASSPGQGTYNEQFF. The chain carries TRBV19 and TRBJ2-1; 9 nucleotides line up with TRBD1. V lost 5 bases and J lost 2; bases outside the gene matches: 4. CDR1 and CDR2 from the germline V gene are LNHDA and SQIVND (reference sequence). The CDR3 is 15 residues long.

This chain joins TRBV10-3 and TRBJ2-5, with a tentative D call TRBD1 (6 bases). CDR1 ENHRY and CDR2 SYGVKD come from the germline V gene. With 0 bases removed from V and 2 bases from J, the gap between germline ends came to 13 bases. The CDR3 is made up of 16 amino acids. In DNA form, the CDR3 reads TGTGCCATCAGTGAGTCTGCAGGGGTAGGACAAGAGACCCAGTACTTC. Translated: CAISESAGVGQETQYF.

This chain joins TRBV7-9 and TRBJ2-1; a possible D gene is TRBD1 (6 bases). V lost 1 base and J 0 bases, leaving 13 bases between the germline ends. CDR1 is SEHNR, CDR2 FQNEAQ, per germline (reference sequence). The CDR3 is 17 residues long. The CDR3 loop reads CASSLVSGQTSYNEQFF. Here the CDR3 DNA reads TGTGCCAGCAGCTTAGTTTCAGGACAGACCTCCTACAATGAGCAGTTCTTC. Drawing the rest from reference TRBV7-9 and TRBJ2-1, the complete variable domain is DTGVSQNPRHKITKRGQNVTFRCDPISEHNRLYWYRQTLGQGPEFLTYFQNEAQLEKSRLLSDRFSAERPKGSFSTLEIQRTEQGDSAMYLCASSLVSGQTSYNEQFFGPGTRLTVL.

This rearrangement joins TRBV27 to TRBJ2-3, with TRBD2 matching 15 bases. Losses at the gene ends were 6 bases for V and 2 bases for J; bases not matched to a gene: 6. From germline, CDR1 is MNHEY and CDR2 SMNVEV (reference sequence). CDR3 length: 17 residues. The CDR3 region has the DNA TGTGCCAGCAGCAAATGGACTAGCGGGAGGGACACAGATACGCAGTATTTT. This sequence encodes CASSKWTSGRDTDTQYF.

The V call is TRBV6-2 or TRBV6-3, the J call TRBJ1-6; no definite D call. The CDR3 is made up of 13 amino acids. The germline V gene has CDR1 MNHEY and CDR2 SVGEGT. V was shortened by 0 bases and J by 7 bases, with 4 bases between the two germline ends. The CDR3 nucleotides read TGTGCCAGCAGTTACTCGGAAAATTCACCCCTCCACTTT. Translation: CASSYSENSPLHF.

The J gene is TRBJ1-3, the V gene TRBV19; D is ambiguous. The V gene's germline CDR1 is LNHDA and CDR2 SQIVND (reference sequence). This CDR3 region has 13 residues. V was pared by 5 bases and J by 4 bases, with 9 bases between. This chain's CDR3 is CASSLRSGNTIYF. The CDR3 DNA is TGTGCCAGTAGTCTTCGGTCCGGAAACACCATATATTTT.

V usage is TRBV2 and J usage is TRBJ2-2; D unclear. V lost 7 bases and J lost 3, with 12 bases in between. This CDR3 is built from 14 residues. Germline lookup yields CDR1 SNHLY and CDR2 FYNNEI. CDR3 region: CASNLGIDTGELFF. DNA for the CDR3: TGTGCCAGCAACTTAGGTATAGACACCGGGGAGCTGTTTTTT.

V gene TRBV11-2 combines with J gene TRBJ1-3; D is ambiguous. Germline assignment: CDR1 SGHAT and CDR2 FQNNGV. The germline V and J ends were trimmed by 5 bases and 0 bases, with 8 bases remaining between them. The CDR3 contains 14 residues. CDR3 sequence: CASSGGFSGNTIYF. The CDR3 coding sequence is TGTGCCAGCAGCGGAGGCTTCTCTGGAAACACCATATATTTT.

This clone was counted once. CDR3 DNA sequence: TGTGCCAGCAGTGAAGGTGGGGGTAGCACAGATACGCAGTATTTT. It specifies CASSEGGGSTDTQYF. The chain is built from TRBV2 and TRBJ2-3; D might be TRBD1 or TRBD2, each matching 5 bases. CDR3 length: 15 amino acids. Germline assignment: CDR1 SNHLY and CDR2 FYNNEI. Trimming pared 1 base from V and 0 bases from J, leaving 8 bases between.

The V and J genes are TRBV19 and TRBJ2-4; D may be TRBD2 (5 bases). This CDR3 spans 15 amino acids. From germline, CDR1 is LNHDA and CDR2 SQIVND (reference sequence). V dropped 1 base and J dropped 1 base, with 8 bases sitting between them. CDR3 sequence: CASSIGGAAKNIQYF. CDR3 in DNA: TGTGCCAGTAGTATAGGGGGAGCGGCCAAAAACATTCAGTACTTC.

This clone was observed a few times. The chain recombines TRBV4-1 with TRBJ2-1; 7 nucleotides align to TRBD2. CDR1 and CDR2 (germline): MGHRA, YSYEKL. V lost 4 bases and J lost 3; bases outside the gene matches: 6. This CDR3 contains 15 residues. The CDR3: CASSRGGTNYNEQFF. The CDR3 nucleotides read TGCGCCAGCAGCCGAGGCGGGACTAACTACAATGAGCAGTTCTTC.

The table lists this clone with a count of one. The rearrangement uses TRBV2 and TRBJ1-1; D perhaps matches TRBD1 (5 bases). Trimming took 6 bases from V and 7 from J, leaving 15 bases between them. The length of the CDR3 is 13 residues. The germline gives CDR1 SNHLY, CDR2 FYNNEI. The CDR3 sequence: CASRGGASGEAFF. The CDR3 nucleotides read TGTGCCAGCAGGGGCGGGGCATCAGGTGAAGCTTTCTTT.

This clone ranks as medium-sized. The chain couples TRBV19 to TRBJ2-5; 9 nucleotides agree with TRBD2. From germline, CDR1 is LNHDA and CDR2 SQIVND (reference sequence). This CDR3 has 14 residues. V lost 4 bases, J lost 4 bases, and 4 bases stayed unmatched. This chain's CDR3 is CASSSGGAGETQYF. The DNA of the CDR3 is TGTGCCAGTAGTAGCGGGGGGGCCGGAGAGACCCAGTACTTC.

The chain has TRBV5-1 and TRBJ1-6; D might be TRBD1 (6 bases). V dropped 5 bases and J dropped 7 bases, with 16 bases sitting between them. CDR1 is SGHRS and CDR2 is YFSETQ in the germline V gene. This CDR3 region has 15 residues. CDR3 loop: CASSLQGPENSPLHF. The CDR3 DNA is TGCGCCAGCAGTCTACAGGGACCAGAGAATTCACCCCTCCACTTT. Filled out from reference TRBV5-1 and TRBJ1-6, the complete variable domain reads KAGVTQTPRYLIKTRGQQVTLSCSPISGHRSVSWYQQTPGQGLQFLFEYFSETQRNKGNFPGRFSGRQFSNSRSEMNVSTLELGDSALYLCASSLQGPENSPLHFGNGTRLTVT.

The chain has TRBV29-1 and TRBJ1-2, with 9 bases that match TRBD1. V lost 7 bases and J lost 6; bases outside the gene matches: 3. Germline assignment: CDR1 SQVTM and CDR2 ANQGSEA. This CDR3 is 11 amino acids long. The CDR3 nucleotides read TGCAGCGGGCGGACAGGGGATGGCTACACCTTC. This codes for CSGRTGDGYTF. The full variable domain, rest sourced from reference TRBV29-1 and TRBJ1-2, is SAVISQKPSRDICQRGTSLTIQCQVDSQVTMMFWYRQQPGQSLTLIATANQGSEATYESGFVIDKFPISRPNLTFSTLTVSNMSPEDSSIYLCSGRTGDGYTFGSGTRLTVV.

The chain uses TRBV9 and TRBJ2-1, with 8 bases matching TRBD2. V lost 3 bases, J lost 7 bases, and 6 bases stayed unmatched. CDR3 length: 14 residues. CDR1 is SGDLS and CDR2 is YYNGEE in the germline V gene. The CDR3 loop is CASSGGERENEQFF. In nucleotides, the CDR3 is TGTGCCAGCAGCGGGGGGGAGCGGGAGAATGAGCAGTTCTTC.

This clone appeared a few times. This sequence joins TRBV6-5 and TRBJ1-6; no clear D. The germline V gene has CDR1 MNHEY and CDR2 SVGAGI. The CDR3 contains 14 residues. Trimming removed 0 bases from V and 10 bases from J, with 10 bases in between. The CDR3 spells CASSYSVGRSPLHF. In nucleotides, the CDR3 is TGTGCCAGCAGTTACTCCGTAGGGCGGTCACCCCTCCACTTT.

The J gene is TRBJ2-1, the V gene TRBV19, with 7 bases matching TRBD2. The germline CDR1 and CDR2 sequences are LNHDA and SQIVND (reference sequence). This CDR3 contains 15 residues. Trimming at V came to 7 bases and at J to 7 bases, leaving 13 bases not matched to a gene. The CDR3 bases are TGTGCCAGTATCCAACCGGGGGGACGTATGAATGAGCAGTTCTTC. Its translation: CASIQPGGRMNEQFF.